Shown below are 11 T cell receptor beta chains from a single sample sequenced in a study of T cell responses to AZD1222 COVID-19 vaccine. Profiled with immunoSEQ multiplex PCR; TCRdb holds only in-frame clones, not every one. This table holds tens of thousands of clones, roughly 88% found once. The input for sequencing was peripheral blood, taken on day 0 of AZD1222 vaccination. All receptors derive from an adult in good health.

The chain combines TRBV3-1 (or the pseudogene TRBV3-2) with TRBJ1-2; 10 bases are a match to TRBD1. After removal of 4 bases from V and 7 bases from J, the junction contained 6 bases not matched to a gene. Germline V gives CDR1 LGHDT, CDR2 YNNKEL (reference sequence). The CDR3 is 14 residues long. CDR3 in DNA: TGTGCCAGCAGCCCCGGGACAGGGGCGGGTGGCTACACCTTC. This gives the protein CASSPGTGAGGYTF.

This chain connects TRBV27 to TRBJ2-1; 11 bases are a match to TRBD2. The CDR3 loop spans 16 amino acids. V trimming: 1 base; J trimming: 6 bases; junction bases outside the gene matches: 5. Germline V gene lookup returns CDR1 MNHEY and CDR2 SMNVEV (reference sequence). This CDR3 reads CASSLLTSGRSNEQFF. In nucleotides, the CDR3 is TGTGCCAGCAGTTTATTAACTAGCGGGAGATCCAATGAGCAGTTCTTC.

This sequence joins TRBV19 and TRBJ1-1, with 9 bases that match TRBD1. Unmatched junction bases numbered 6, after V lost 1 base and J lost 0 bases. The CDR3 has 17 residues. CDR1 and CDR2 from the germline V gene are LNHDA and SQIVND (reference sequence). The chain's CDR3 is CASSIVRDRDLNTEAFF. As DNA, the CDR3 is TGTGCCAGTAGTATAGTTCGGGACAGGGACCTGAACACTGAAGCTTTCTTT. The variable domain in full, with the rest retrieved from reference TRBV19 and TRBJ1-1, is DGGITQSPKYLFRKEGQNVTLSCEQNLNHDAMYWYRQDPGQGLRLIYYSQIVNDFQKGDIAEGYSVSREKKESFPLTVTSAQKNPTAFYLCASSIVRDRDLNTEAFFGQGTRLTVV.

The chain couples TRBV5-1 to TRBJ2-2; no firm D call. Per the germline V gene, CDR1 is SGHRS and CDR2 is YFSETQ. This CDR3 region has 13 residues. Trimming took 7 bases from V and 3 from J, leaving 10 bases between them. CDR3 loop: CASVDRDTGELFF. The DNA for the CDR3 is TGCGCCAGCGTCGACCGAGACACCGGGGAGCTGTTTTTT.

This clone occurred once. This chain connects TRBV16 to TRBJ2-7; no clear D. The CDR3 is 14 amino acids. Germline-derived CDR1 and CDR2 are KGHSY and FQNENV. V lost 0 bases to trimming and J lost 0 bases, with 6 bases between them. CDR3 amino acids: CASSQSYNSYEQYF. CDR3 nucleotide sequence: TGTGCCAGCAGCCAATCTTACAACTCCTACGAGCAGTACTTC.

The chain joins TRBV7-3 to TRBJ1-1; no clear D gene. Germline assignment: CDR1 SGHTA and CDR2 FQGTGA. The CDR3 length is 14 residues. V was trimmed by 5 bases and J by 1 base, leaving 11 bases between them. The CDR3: CASSPWAGNTEAFF. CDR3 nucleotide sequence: TGTGCCAGCAGCCCCTGGGCGGGGAACACTGAAGCTTTCTTT. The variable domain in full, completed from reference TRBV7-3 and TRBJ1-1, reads GAGVSQTPSNKVTEKGKYVELRCDPISGHTALYWYRQSLGQGPEFLIYFQGTGAADDSGLPNDRFFAVRPEGSVSTLKIQRTERGDSAVYLCASSPWAGNTEAFFGQGTRLTVV.

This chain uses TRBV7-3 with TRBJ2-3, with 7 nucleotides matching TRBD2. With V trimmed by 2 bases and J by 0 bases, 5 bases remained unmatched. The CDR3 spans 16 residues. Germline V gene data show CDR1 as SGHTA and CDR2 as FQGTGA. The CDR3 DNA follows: TGTGCCAGCAGCTTATGGGGTAGCGGGAGCACAGATACGCAGTATTTT. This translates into CASSLWGSGSTDTQYF.

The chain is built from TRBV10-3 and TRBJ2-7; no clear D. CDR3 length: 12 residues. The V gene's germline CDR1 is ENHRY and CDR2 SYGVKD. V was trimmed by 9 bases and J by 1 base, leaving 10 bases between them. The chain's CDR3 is CAISDESYEQYF. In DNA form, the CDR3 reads TGTGCCATATCGGACGAATCCTACGAGCAGTACTTC.

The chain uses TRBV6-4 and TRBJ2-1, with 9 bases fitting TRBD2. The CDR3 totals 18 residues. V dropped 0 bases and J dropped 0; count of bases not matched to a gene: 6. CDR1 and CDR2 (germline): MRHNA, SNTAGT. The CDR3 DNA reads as TGTGCCAGCAGTGACTCAGCTAGCGGGACAAGCTCCTACAATGAGCAGTTCTTC. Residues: CASSDSASGTSSYNEQFF.

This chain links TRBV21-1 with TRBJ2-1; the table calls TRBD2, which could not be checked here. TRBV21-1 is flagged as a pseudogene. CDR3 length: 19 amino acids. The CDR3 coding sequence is TGTGCCAGCGTCGCGAGCGCGCTTCGAGCTAGCGGTGTCTACAATGAGCAGTTCTTC. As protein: CASVASALRASGVYNEQFF.

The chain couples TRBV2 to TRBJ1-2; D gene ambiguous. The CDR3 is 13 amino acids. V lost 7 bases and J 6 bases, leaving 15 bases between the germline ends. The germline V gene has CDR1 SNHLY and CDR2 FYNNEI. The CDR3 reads CASTGGGSDGYTF. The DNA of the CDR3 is TGTGCCAGCACCGGAGGAGGGTCCGATGGCTACACCTTC.